This T cell receptor (beta chain) came from a study of cytomegalovirus exposure and HLA in healthy donors. In the case of this clone: Antigen specificity is unknown.

In germline, CDR1 is ENHRY, CDR2 SYGVKD. This CDR3 region has 18 residues. Unmatched junction bases numbered 12, after V lost 2 bases and J lost 5 bases. Researchers ran the PCR with 60 Vbeta and 13 Jbeta primers. Only in-frame clones appear in the TCRdb table, and some are missing; sequencing was by immunoSEQ multiplex PCR. The data contain about 95,000 clones, around 82% of them seen just once; the ten biggest clones take up 3.4%. Study results and caveats: In a later analysis, HLA-associated TCR beta chains were more clonally expanded than equally common others.

This clonotype originated in a man between 25 and 39 years old in good health and CMV-seropositive. This chain uses TRBV10-3 with TRBJ1-1; TRBD1 aligns across 12 bases. Sequencing used PBMCs. The CDR3 DNA reads TGTGCCATCAGTGAGCGAACCGGGACAGGGGGCCTGAGGACTGAAGCTTTCTTT. Translating it yields CAISERTGTGGLRTEAFF.